This T cell receptor (beta chain) is drawn from a study of cytomegalovirus exposure and HLA in healthy donors. Study at large: In a later analysis, the 130 or so validation repertoires were reported to have used the same platform as the 600 to 700 first-cohort repertoires. Study-wide findings and caveats: Clusters of TCRs from the first cohort tended to co-occur in the approximately 120 validation repertoires (as a later analysis found).

Profiling relied on immunoSEQ multiplex PCR, and the TCRdb table lists in-frame clones only, not all of them. This repertoire shows about 190,000 clones, 84% found once; its top ten account for less than 9%. These donors were members of the roughly 110-subject validation cohort, a group separate from the roughly 700-subject first cohort. Worth noting for this clone: Its antigen is unidentified.

The source of this sequence is a man aged 18 to 30 in good health and CMV-seropositive. The sequencing input was PBMCs.

CDR3 sequence: CAWSGQGSSWVTQYF. The CDR3 DNA follows: TGTGCCTGGAGTGGACAGGGGTCCAGTTGGGTGACCCAGTACTTC. V and J are TRBV30 and TRBJ2-5, with 8 bases lining up with TRBD1. V dropped 1 base and J dropped 7; count of bases not matched to a gene: 11. Looked up from germline, CDR1 is GTSNPN and CDR2 is SVGIG (reference sequence). The CDR3 is made up of 15 amino acids.